The 24 T cell receptor beta chains below come from one sample, sequenced in a study of blood T cells in healthy people across ages. Sample-barcoded 5' priming and a J-beta primer mix drove a second PCR of about 7 to 12 cycles. MiXCR was run by TCRdb on the 5' RACE reads, yielding one entry per CDR3 protein. The sample shows 450,000 to 650,000 distinct CDR3 sequences, about 24% of them seen only once. The same sample was also studied in work on T cells of mothers and their children.

Input material: blood. Receptors originate from a boy between 10 and 17 years old in good health.

This clonotype has a handful of counts. The V call is TRBV7-2, the J call TRBJ1-6; TRBD1 matches at 10 bases. V shed 3 bases and J 2 bases; nucleotides not matched to a gene: 1. Germline assignment: CDR1 SGHTA and CDR2 FQGNSA. The CDR3 is 16 residues long. The CDR3 DNA is TGTGCCAGCAGCTTTGGACAGGGGGCCTATAATTCACCCCTCCACTTT. It encodes CASSFGQGAYNSPLHF.

The sample holds a few counts of this clonotype. V gene TRBV12-3 or TRBV12-4 combines with J gene TRBJ2-5; D gene uncertain. The V end lost 3 bases, the J end lost 4 bases, and 6 bases lay between the germline ends. This CDR3 has 12 amino acids. The CDR3 sequence: CASSFVPETQYF. The CDR3 DNA is TGTGCCAGCAGTTTCGTCCCAGAGACCCAGTACTTC.

The chain joins TRBV29-1 to TRBJ2-7; the match to TRBD1 covers 10 bases. Germline values: CDR1 SQVTM, CDR2 ANQGSEA. The CDR3 extends over 12 amino acids. J gave up 6 bases and V 4 bases, and 3 bases lay outside the gene matches. CDR3 loop: CSVVTGGSEQYF. The DNA for the CDR3 is TGCAGCGTTGTGACAGGGGGCTCCGAGCAGTACTTC.

This clonotype was observed a handful of times. This chain uses TRBV7-2 with TRBJ2-4; the D gene is possibly TRBD2 (5 bases). Trimming left V 3 bases short and J 1 base short, with 10 bases between. The CDR3 has 15 residues. The germline CDR1 and CDR2 sequences are SGHTA and FQGNSA. CDR3 DNA sequence: TGTGCCAGCAGCTTGGAGTTAGCGGCCAAAAACATTCAGTACTTC. This sequence encodes CASSLELAAKNIQYF.

In its sample, this clonotype was seen a few times. The chain links TRBV7-8 to TRBJ2-1, with 8 bases identical to TRBD2. The V gene end was trimmed by 1 base and the J gene end by 2 bases; junction bases not matched to a gene: 7. Germline CDR1 is SGHVS and CDR2 is FQNEAQ. The CDR3 contains 17 residues. CDR3 sequence (DNA): TGTGCCAGCAGCTTAGAGGGGACTAGTTTCCCCTACAATGAGCAGTTCTTC. This gives the protein CASSLEGTSFPYNEQFF.

This clonotype was observed a few times. The genes are TRBV20-1 and TRBJ1-1; weak D call: TRBD1 (6 bases). V was pared by 0 bases and J by 7 bases, with 24 bases between. This CDR3 is built from 17 residues. Germline V CDR1 and CDR2: DFQATT, SNEGSKA (reference sequence). The CDR3 DNA reads TGCAGTGCTAGAGAAGATTGGGGGGACACCAATTTGGGTGAAGCTTTCTTT. This sequence encodes CSAREDWGDTNLGEAFF.

This clonotype was seen ten or more times. The genes are TRBV29-1 and TRBJ2-5; a possible D gene is TRBD1 (6 bases). Germline values: CDR1 SQVTM, CDR2 ANQGSEA. There are 11 residues in the CDR3. Between the trimmed V and J ends, which lost 8 bases and 2 bases, there was a span of 9 bases. The CDR3 region has the DNA TGCAGCACCGGACAGCAAGAGACCCAGTACTTC. Amino acid sequence: CSTGQQETQYF.

The chain recombines TRBV23-1 with TRBJ2-1; TRBD2 might be the D (6 bases). The DNA end lines up better with TRBJ2-7; the J call may be wrong. TRBV23-1 falls under the ORF class, with uncertain function. This CDR3 contains 16 residues. In DNA form, the CDR3 reads TGCGCCAGCAGTCAAAGGGACTTGGGGTCAGGCTACGAGCAGTACTTC. This gives the protein CASSQRDLGSGYEQYF.

There are many counts of this clonotype. This chain connects TRBV14 to TRBJ1-1; D remains ambiguous. Germline V gives CDR1 SGHDN, CDR2 FVKESK. Trimming removed 0 bases at V and 4 bases at J, with 12 bases between. This CDR3 contains 15 residues. Here the CDR3 reads CASSQDDLRGTEAFF. In DNA form, the CDR3 reads TGTGCCAGCAGCCAAGATGACCTTCGCGGCACTGAAGCTTTCTTT. The full variable domain, its missing parts supplied by reference TRBV14 and TRBJ1-1, is EAGVTQFPSHSVIEKGQTVTLRCDPISGHDNLYWYRRVMGKEIKFLLHFVKESKQDESGMPNNRFLAERTGGTYSTLKVQPAELEDSGVYFCASSQDDLRGTEAFFGQGTRLTVV.

CDR3 in amino acids: CASSPTSGQGYEQFF. In nucleotides, the CDR3 is TGTGCCAGCAGCCCGACTAGCGGGCAGGGGTATGAGCAGTTCTTC. V gene TRBV3-1 combines with J gene TRBJ2-1; TRBD2 agrees at 10 bases. Trimming at V came to 4 bases and at J to 8 bases, leaving 8 bases not matched to a gene. The V gene's germline CDR1 is LGHDT and CDR2 YNNKEL (reference sequence). The CDR3 is 15 residues long.

The chain is built from TRBV6-1 and TRBJ1-4; 12 positions agree with TRBD1. Germline V gene lookup returns CDR1 MNHNS and CDR2 SASEGT. The CDR3 runs 16 residues. Trimming cost V 7 bases and J 5 bases; bases outside gene matches: 8. CDR3 DNA sequence: TGTGCCAGCAACACCGGGACAGGGGGCCGGAATGAAAAACTGTTTTTT. It codes for CASNTGTGGRNEKLFF.

This clonotype was counted a few times. The chain employs TRBV7-9 and TRBJ2-1; 9 positions agree with TRBD2. The ends lost 3 bases at V and 7 bases at J; junction bases unmatched: 7. The CDR3 is 15 residues long. CDR1 and CDR2 from the germline V gene are SEHNR and FQNEAQ (reference sequence). The CDR3 loop reads CASSLRLAAGNEQFF. The CDR3 DNA sequence: TGTGCCAGCAGCTTGCGACTAGCGGCTGGGAATGAGCAGTTCTTC.

This clonotype has only a few counts. V and J are TRBV6-6 and TRBJ2-7; a weak D match, TRBD2 (5 bases). The V and J ends lost 2 bases and 3 bases respectively, with 14 bases between them. This CDR3 spans 15 amino acids. CDR1 and CDR2 from the germline V gene are MNHNY and SVGAGI (reference sequence). CDR3 in amino acids: CASSYLRTGYYEQYF. In DNA, the CDR3 is TGTGCCAGCAGTTACCTCCGGACTGGATACTACGAGCAGTACTTC.

As for this clonotype: A junction boundary mismatches the germline segment, possibly from a read error. For the CDR3, the DNA is TGTGCCAGCAGCATAACAGGGGTGAACACTGAAGCTTTCTTT. Encoded protein: CASSITGVNTEAFF. The chain carries TRBV7-3 and TRBJ1-1, with 7 bases fitting TRBD1. The CDR3 covers 14 residues. Germline loops: CDR1 SGHTA, CDR2 FQGTGA. Drawing the rest from reference TRBV7-3 and TRBJ1-1, the complete variable domain is GAGVSQTPSNKVTEKGKYVELRCDPISGHTALYWYRQSLGQGPEFLIYFQGTGAADDSGLPNDRFFAVRPEGSVSTLKIQRTERGDSAVYLCASSITGVNTEAFFGQGTRLTVV.

CDR3 DNA sequence: TGCAGCGTTGGTTCCCGAGTGGACACTGAAGCTTTCTTT. Residues: CSVGSRVDTEAFF. The chain couples TRBV29-1 to TRBJ1-1; D remains ambiguous. Looked up from germline, CDR1 is SQVTM and CDR2 is ANQGSEA. Trimming took off 4 bases at V and 3 bases at J, with 12 bases between the two ends. There are 13 residues in the CDR3.

This chain joins TRBV18 and TRBJ1-1; a possible D gene is TRBD1 (5 bases). Trimming removed 3 bases at V and 0 bases at J, with 14 bases between. CDR1 is KGHSH, CDR2 LQKENI, per germline. CDR3 length: 16 residues. Here the CDR3 reads CASSPSTRQMNTEAFF. The CDR3, as DNA: TGTGCCAGCTCACCTTCCACCAGACAGATGAACACTGAAGCTTTCTTT. Together with reference TRBV18 and TRBJ1-1, the CDR3 gives the full variable domain: NAGVMQNPRHLVRRRGQEARLRCSPMKGHSHVYWYRQLPEEGLKFMVYLQKENIIDESGMPKERFSAEFPKEGPSILRIQQVVRGDSAAYFCASSPSTRQMNTEAFFGQGTRLTVV.

This clonotype was detected only a few times. The chain links TRBV4-1 to TRBJ1-2; 7 nucleotides line up with TRBD1. Germline loops: CDR1 MGHRA, CDR2 YSYEKL. The CDR3 length is 14 residues. V lost 4 bases to trimming and J lost 4 bases; unmatched junction nucleotides: 6. The CDR3 DNA reads as TGCGCCAGCAGCCCAGGGGGGCGAGGCTATGGCTACACCTTC. Encoded protein: CASSPGGRGYGYTF.

V usage is TRBV27 and J usage is TRBJ1-4; perhaps TRBD1 as D (6 bases). V lost 7 bases and J lost 8, with 17 bases in between. The CDR3 runs 14 residues. Germline lookup yields CDR1 MNHEY and CDR2 SMNVEV (reference sequence). CDR3 sequence: CASTLDRIAEKLFF. The CDR3 DNA follows: TGTGCCAGCACCTTGGACAGAATAGCGGAAAAACTGTTTTTT. Drawing the rest from reference TRBV27 and TRBJ1-4, the complete variable domain is EAQVTQNPRYLITVTGKKLTVTCSQNMNHEYMSWYRQDPGLGLRQIYYSMNVEVTDKGDVPEGYKVSRKEKRNFPLILESPSPNQTSLYFCASTLDRIAEKLFFGSGTQLSVL.

This clonotype is a singleton in its sample. This rearrangement joins TRBV3-1 to TRBJ2-5; no clear D. This CDR3 spans 13 amino acids. The germline V gene has CDR1 LGHDT and CDR2 YNNKEL (reference sequence). The V end was cut by 7 bases, the J end by 5 bases, with 14 bases between. DNA of the CDR3: TGTGCCAGCACCCCGGTTAACGGGGAGACCCAGTACTTC. Its translation: CASTPVNGETQYF.

This clonotype was detected a few times. The chain uses TRBV28 and TRBJ2-4; 7 bases agree with TRBD1. The CDR3 length is 15 residues. Trimming at V came to 1 base and at J to 7 bases, leaving 7 bases not matched to a gene. Germline lookup yields CDR1 MDHEN and CDR2 SYDVKM. The CDR3 is CASSLLGTVYNIQYF. CDR3 bases: TGTGCCAGCAGTTTATTGGGGACAGTCTACAACATTCAGTACTTC.

The chain recombines TRBV4-1 with TRBJ1-1; D gene ambiguous. Germline V gene lookup returns CDR1 MGHRA and CDR2 YSYEKL. This CDR3 comprises 15 residues. V lost 1 base to trimming and J lost 2 bases, with 11 bases between them. The CDR3 region is CASSQAERRNTEAFF. CDR3 nucleotide sequence: TGCGCCAGCAGCCAAGCAGAGAGACGTAACACTGAAGCTTTCTTT.

This clonotype was counted between two and nine times. The rearrangement joins TRBV20-1 to TRBJ2-6; 7 bases are shared with TRBD1. Germline CDR1 DFQATT, CDR2 SNEGSKA (reference sequence). The CDR3 consists of 15 residues. With V trimmed by 6 bases and J by 0 bases, 5 bases remained unmatched. CDR3 sequence reads: CSAKGQNSGANVLTF. The CDR3 region has the DNA TGCAGTGCCAAGGGACAGAACTCTGGGGCCAACGTCCTGACTTTC.

This clonotype was detected only a few times. The V call is TRBV29-1, the J call TRBJ2-1; D may match TRBD1 or TRBD2 (6 bases each). Germline V gene sequence: CDR1 SQVTM, CDR2 ANQGSEA. V was pared by 3 bases and J by 8 bases, with 26 bases between. The CDR3 is 17 amino acids. The CDR3 here is CSVERGLTGAYRDEQFF. As DNA, the CDR3 is TGCAGCGTTGAGAGAGGGTTAACGGGGGCTTATAGGGATGAGCAGTTCTTC.

This rearrangement joins TRBV5-1 to TRBJ2-5, with D perhaps being TRBD1 or TRBD2 (5 bases each). V was cut by 2 bases and J by 5 bases, with 16 bases left in between. Germline assignment: CDR1 SGHRS and CDR2 YFSETQ. This CDR3 is built from 15 residues. The CDR3 reads CASSLGGGTRETQYF. CDR3 DNA: TGCGCCAGCAGCTTAGGCGGTGGGACCAGGGAGACCCAGTACTTC.